This entry describes one TCR beta chain. The germline gene is not matched at one end of the junction; a read error may be the cause. The data originate from a study of early T cells in non-severe SARS-CoV-2 infection. TCRdb ran MiXCR on the 5' RACE reads and lists one entry per CDR3 protein. This sample has about 80,000 distinct CDR3 sequences, with roughly 13% found just once. The germline V gene has CDR1 MNHNS and CDR2 SASEGT. This CDR3 has 14 residues. The source material was whole blood. V usage is TRBV6-1 and J usage is TRBJ1-2; D is uncertain. This clonotype was sampled from an adult who was a healthcare worker with PCR-confirmed SARS-CoV-2 infection or an uninfected control (not recorded which). CDR3 in DNA: TGTGCCAGCAGCGAAGGACCGTCTGTCTATGGCTACACCTTC. Its protein product is CASSEGPSVYGYTF.